This TCR beta chain was profiled in a study of beta chain features in type 1 diabetes. In the study overall: The patients were much like the healthy donors in age, gender and cell yields. Findings and limits, study-wide: There was a possibility that cDNA sequencing over-represented cells with high TCR expression. Shorter TCRB CDR3s, moderately but significantly so, marked every one of the four CD4+ subsets in Type 1 diabetes patients.

The entirety of the isolated RNA underwent reverse transcription, so expressed TCRB transcripts were sequenced. Some clones are missing from TCRdb's copy, which holds only in-frame ones; the method was immunoSEQ multiplex PCR. The table lists some 280,000 clones, roughly an eighth of them singletons. V lost 8 bases and J lost 2, with 3 bases in between. CDR1 and CDR2 (germline): MDHEN, SYDVKM. This CDR3 region has 10 residues. About this clone: Its antigen is unidentified. At the DNA level, this CDR3 is encoded by other sequences in the same sample as well.

By way of CD45RO/CCR7/CD25/CD127/CD95/CD27, the CD4+ regulatory, stem cell-like memory, central memory and naive cells were sorted. The chain uses TRBV28 and TRBJ2-5; D call uncertain. Sequencing was performed on naive CD4+ T cells from blood. This TCR came from a man aged 25 to 40 with type 1 diabetes. The CDR3 nucleotides read TGTGCCAGCTCTCAAGAGACCCAGTACTTC. It translates to CASSQETQYF.